The source of this TCR beta chain is a study of T cells in Graves' hyperthyroidism and ophthalmopathy. Germline loops: CDR1 MGHRA, CDR2 YSYEKL. Trimming took 1 base from V and 1 from J, leaving 13 bases between them. The CDR3 is made up of 16 amino acids. RNA transcripts gave rise to amplified TCR beta CDR3 regions. HTBI primers were employed in a first-round RT-PCR of the TCR CDR3. In TCRdb, the multiplex PCR reads were re-called with MiXCR into one record per CDR3 protein. The data hold about 480,000 distinct CDR3 sequences, with roughly 14% observed a single time. The receptor was derived from a young woman with Graves' hyperthyroidism. The source material was blood. The chain has TRBV4-1 and TRBJ1-1; D possibly corresponds to TRBD1 (6 bases). Here the CDR3 reads CASSQAGGGPNTEAFF. The CDR3 bases are TGCGCCAGCAGCCAAGCCGGGGGCGGGCCGAACACTGAAGCTTTCTTT.